These 23 T cell receptor beta chains were all obtained from the same sample, sequenced in a study of OX40 agonist ivuxolimab in advanced cancers. Clones were sequenced by immunoSEQ multiplex PCR, and TCRdb holds only the in-frame ones, with some missing. The sample has 50,000 to 75,000 clones, around 79% seen once. This sample comprised CD4+ or CD8+ T cells sorted from blood, obtained in a trial of the OX40 agonist ivuxolimab. These TCRs come from an adult with an advanced solid tumor such as melanoma, head and neck, liver or kidney cancer.

This clone showed up just a few times. This rearrangement joins TRBV12-5 to TRBJ1-1; 11 bases align to TRBD1. Germline CDR1 and CDR2: LGHNT and FRNRAP. CDR3 length equals 19 residues. V trimming: 3 bases; J trimming: 4 bases; junction bases outside the gene matches: 16. CDR3 nucleotide sequence: TGTGCTAGTGGTTTCGGACTTGCCGGGACAGGGGGGGTTGTCACTGAAGCTTTCTTT. Translated: CASGFGLAGTGGVVTEAFF.

V is TRBV5-1 and J is TRBJ1-6; D unresolved. V was trimmed by 3 bases and J by 8 bases, leaving 12 bases between them. CDR1 and CDR2 from the germline V gene are SGHRS and YFSETQ. This CDR3 contains 14 residues. The DNA of the CDR3 is TGCGCCAGCAGCTCGCGGGGTCTTGATTCACCCCTCCACTTT. It encodes CASSSRGLDSPLHF.

The CDR3 sequence is CASSSSGSPSLEQYF. The CDR3 DNA reads TGCGCCAGCAGCTCTTCCGGGAGTCCCTCTCTCGAGCAGTACTTC. This sequence joins TRBV5-1 and TRBJ2-5, with a possible D match to TRBD2 (6 bases). The J call may be mistaken, given a closer DNA end match to TRBJ2-7. Germline assignment: CDR1 SGHRS and CDR2 YFSETQ. The CDR3 sequence is 15 residues long.

DNA for the CDR3: TGTGCTAGTGGTTTGGGCAGAATCTCTGGAAACACCATATATTTT. It codes for CASGLGRISGNTIYF. V gene TRBV12-5 combines with J gene TRBJ1-3; D ambiguous. Trimming shortened V by 1 base and J by 0 bases, and 7 bases separated the two germline ends. Germline CDR1 and CDR2: LGHNT and FRNRAP. This CDR3 comprises 15 residues.

This clone showed up just a few times. The chain has TRBV7-8 and TRBJ2-2; the D gene is possibly TRBD1 (5 bases). Germline values: CDR1 SGHVS, CDR2 FQNEAQ. The CDR3 loop spans 15 amino acids. Trimming left V 5 bases short and J 0 bases short, with 10 bases between. The CDR3 is CASSQGQTNTGELFF. CDR3 in DNA: TGTGCCAGCAGCCAAGGACAAACGAACACCGGGGAGCTGTTTTTT.

The CDR3 loop is CASSPGGTSGKNIQYF. CDR3 sequence (DNA): TGTGCCAGCAGCCCGGGTGGGACTAGCGGAAAAAACATTCAGTACTTC. The J gene is TRBJ2-4, the V gene TRBV5-4; TRBD2 matches at 11 bases. CDR3 length equals 16 residues. Trimming cost V 4 bases and J 4 bases; bases outside gene matches: 7. Germline V CDR1 and CDR2: SGHNT, YYREEE (reference sequence).

The chain employs TRBV7-9 and TRBJ2-1; 7 bases are a match to TRBD1. The trim removed 5 bases at V and 7 bases at J, leaving 8 bases unmatched. The CDR3 spans 14 residues. Germline lookup yields CDR1 SEHNR and CDR2 FQNEAQ (reference sequence). In DNA form, the CDR3 reads TGTGCCAGCAGCACGTTACAGGGGTGGAATGAGCAGTTCTTC. Protein product: CASSTLQGWNEQFF.

The chain joins TRBV7-8 to TRBJ1-1; tentatively, D is TRBD1 (6 bases). The CDR3 loop spans 14 amino acids. CDR1 and CDR2 (germline): SGHVS, FQNEAQ. Trimming took off 2 bases at V and 1 base at J, with 8 bases between the two ends. CDR3 region: CASSLTGQNTEAFF. The CDR3 coding sequence is TGTGCCAGCAGCTTAACAGGGCAGAACACTGAAGCTTTCTTT.

The chain carries TRBV30 and TRBJ2-7, with TRBD1 matching 9 bases. This CDR3 has 15 amino acids. Germline lookup yields CDR1 GTSNPN and CDR2 SVGIG (reference sequence). The J segment lost 0 bases and the V segment lost 3 bases, leaving 6 bases of the junction unmatched. As DNA, the CDR3 is TGTGCCTGGAGACCGGGACAGGGATACTCCTACGAGCAGTACTTC. Its translation: CAWRPGQGYSYEQYF.

The CDR3 sequence: CASHRASNQPQHF. The CDR3 DNA reads TGTGCCAGCCACAGGGCTAGCAATCAGCCCCAGCATTTT. The rearrangement links TRBV6-6 to TRBJ1-5; possibly TRBD1 for D (6 bases). Trimming left V 8 bases short and J 0 bases short, with 8 bases between. The V gene's germline CDR1 is MNHNY and CDR2 SVGAGI (reference sequence). The CDR3 has 13 residues.

This chain joins TRBV6-6 and TRBJ1-5; D gene uncertain. CDR1 MNHNY and CDR2 SVGAGI come from the germline V gene (reference sequence). The CDR3 extends over 15 amino acids. V was shortened by 5 bases and J by 6 bases, with 17 bases between the two germline ends. The CDR3 reads CASSPQEAVAQPQHF. CDR3 DNA sequence: TGTGCCAGCAGTCCCCAAGAAGCGGTAGCTCAGCCCCAGCATTTT.

This clone was picked up one time. The rearrangement joins TRBV28 to TRBJ1-3, with TRBD1 identical over 8 bases. This CDR3 region has 16 residues. Germline V gives CDR1 MDHEN, CDR2 SYDVKM. The junction had 7 bases not matched to a gene; V was cut back by 2 bases and J by 4 bases. The CDR3 coding sequence is TGTGCCAGCAGTTTAAGCAGGGGGCTGTCGGGAAACACCATATATTTT. Protein: CASSLSRGLSGNTIYF.

The chain uses TRBV29-1 and TRBJ1-1, with D uncertain. This CDR3 has 12 amino acids. V was trimmed by 3 bases and J by 5 bases, leaving 10 bases between them. Germline CDR1 SQVTM, CDR2 ANQGSEA. The CDR3 DNA is TGCAGCGTTGAGTGGTATCGGACTGAAGCTTTCTTT. It is translated as CSVEWYRTEAFF.

This clone was counted only a few times. J is TRBJ2-5 and V is TRBV10-3; 7 bases are shared with TRBD2. The ends lost 4 bases at V and 4 bases at J; junction bases unmatched: 0. Germline values: CDR1 ENHRY, CDR2 SYGVKD. CDR3 size: 12 residues. The CDR3 DNA reads as TGTGCCATCAGTGGGGGGGGAGAGACCCAGTACTTC. Residues: CAISGGGETQYF.

The chain employs TRBV7-2 and TRBJ2-5; the D is unclear. Per germline, CDR1 SGHTA and CDR2 FQGNSA. CDR3 length equals 13 residues. V lost 5 bases to trimming and J lost 2 bases, with 9 bases between them. CDR3 protein: CASSRSNQETQYF. In DNA form, the CDR3 reads TGTGCCAGCAGCCGAAGCAATCAAGAGACCCAGTACTTC.

The genes are TRBV18 and TRBJ1-4, with D possibly TRBD1 on 5 matching bases. Trimming cost V 2 bases and J 8 bases, with 15 bases left between them. Germline V gives CDR1 KGHSH, CDR2 LQKENI. The CDR3 is 15 residues long. As DNA, the CDR3 is TGTGCCAGCTCACCAAGGCTAGGGGCGGAGGAAAAACTGTTTTTT. This translates into CASSPRLGAEEKLFF.

This chain connects TRBV28 to TRBJ1-5; D uncertain. V gave up 4 bases and J gave up 1 base, with 17 bases separating them. The CDR3 has 17 amino acids. Looked up from germline, CDR1 is MDHEN and CDR2 is SYDVKM. In nucleotides, the CDR3 is TGTGCCAGCAGTTCAGGCGGACGGGGAGTGAGCAATCAGCCCCAGCATTTT. It codes for CASSSGGRGVSNQPQHF. Together with reference TRBV28 and TRBJ1-5, the CDR3 gives the full variable domain: DVKVTQSSRYLVKRTGEKVFLECVQDMDHENMFWYRQDPGLGLRLIYFSYDVKMKEKGDIPEGYSVSREKKERFSLILESASTNQTSMYLCASSSGGRGVSNQPQHFGDGTRLSIL.

This clone was seen only a few times. CDR3 sequence reads: CASSSTGGVGEKLFF. Here the CDR3 DNA reads TGCGCCAGCAGCTCGACAGGGGGTGTTGGAGAAAAACTGTTTTTT. The rearrangement links TRBV5-1 to TRBJ1-4; 9 bases are shared with TRBD1. The CDR3 extends over 15 amino acids. Germline assignment: CDR1 SGHRS and CDR2 YFSETQ. The V gene end was trimmed by 3 bases and the J gene end by 8 bases; junction bases not matched to a gene: 8.

The sample holds one count of this clone. The V gene is TRBV18, the J gene TRBJ2-1, with no clear D. There are 16 residues in the CDR3. Germline CDR1 reads KGHSH; CDR2 reads LQKENI. V lost 4 bases to trimming and J lost 5 bases, with 18 bases between them. The CDR3 loop reads CASSLQSMGLNNEQFF. The CDR3 DNA reads as TGTGCCAGCTCACTACAGAGTATGGGTCTGAACAATGAGCAGTTCTTC.

The rearrangement uses TRBV30 and TRBJ2-3; no definite D call. The V end was cut by 3 bases, the J end by 2 bases, with 9 bases between. This CDR3 has 13 residues. Germline CDR1 reads GTSNPN; CDR2 reads SVGIG (reference sequence). CDR3 residues: CAWRGRATDTQYF. CDR3 bases: TGTGCCTGGAGGGGTAGAGCCACAGATACGCAGTATTTT.

The genes are TRBV7-2 and TRBJ2-1; TRBD2 matches at 10 bases. The germline V gene encodes CDR1 SGHTA and CDR2 FQGNSA. J gave up 5 bases and V 4 bases, and 14 bases lay outside the gene matches. The length of the CDR3 is 18 residues. CDR3 sequence: CASSSVGTSDDSNNEQFF. The DNA of the CDR3 is TGTGCCAGCAGCTCTGTCGGGACTAGCGACGACAGCAACAATGAGCAGTTCTTC.

This chain links TRBV11-2 with TRBJ2-7; 8 nucleotides align to TRBD1. Germline V lookup: CDR1 SGHAT, CDR2 FQNNGV. V lost 3 bases to trimming and J lost 2 bases; unmatched junction nucleotides: 6. The CDR3 runs to 15 residues. CDR3 in DNA: TGTGCCAGCAGCTTTGGGCAGGGGGCGACCTACGAGCAGTACTTC. Translating it yields CASSFGQGATYEQYF.

The chain has TRBV28 and TRBJ2-3; TRBD1 agrees at 8 bases. V lost 1 base, J lost 5 bases, and 11 bases stayed unmatched. The CDR3 length is 17 residues. From germline, CDR1 is MDHEN and CDR2 SYDVKM. CDR3 residues: CASSLSPGGGRGDTQYF. The CDR3 nucleotides are TGTGCCAGCAGTTTATCTCCAGGGGGCGGACGTGGAGATACGCAGTATTTT.